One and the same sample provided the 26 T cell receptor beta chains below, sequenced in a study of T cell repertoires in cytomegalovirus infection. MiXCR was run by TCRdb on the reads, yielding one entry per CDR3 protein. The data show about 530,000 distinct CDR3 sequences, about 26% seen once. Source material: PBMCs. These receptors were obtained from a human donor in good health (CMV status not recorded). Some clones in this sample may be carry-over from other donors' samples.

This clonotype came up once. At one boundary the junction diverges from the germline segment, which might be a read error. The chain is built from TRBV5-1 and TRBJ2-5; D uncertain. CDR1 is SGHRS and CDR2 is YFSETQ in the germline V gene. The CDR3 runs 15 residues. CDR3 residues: CASSLVPNTPESQYF. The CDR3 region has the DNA TGCGCCAGCAGCTTGGTACCAAACACACCAGAGAGCCAGTACTTC.

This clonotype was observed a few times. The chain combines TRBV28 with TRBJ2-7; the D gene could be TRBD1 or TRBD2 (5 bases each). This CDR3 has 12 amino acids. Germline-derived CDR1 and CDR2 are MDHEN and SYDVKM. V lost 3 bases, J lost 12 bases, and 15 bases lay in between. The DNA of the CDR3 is TGTGCCAGCAGTTTGGGCACAACGGGGCTGTACGTC. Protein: CASSLGTTGLYV.

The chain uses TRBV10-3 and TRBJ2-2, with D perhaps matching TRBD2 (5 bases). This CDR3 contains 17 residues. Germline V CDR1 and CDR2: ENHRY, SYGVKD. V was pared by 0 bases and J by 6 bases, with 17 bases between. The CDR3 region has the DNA TGTGCCATCAGTGAGTCGAATCAGGAGGTCTGGGCCGGGGAGCTGTTTTTT. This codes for CAISESNQEVWAGELFF.

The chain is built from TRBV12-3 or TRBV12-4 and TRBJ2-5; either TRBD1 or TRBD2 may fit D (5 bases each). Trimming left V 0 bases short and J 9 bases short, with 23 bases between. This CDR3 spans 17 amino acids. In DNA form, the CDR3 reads TGTGCCAGCAGTTTAGCGATGACAGACGCGGGTTCGGAGTCCCAGTACTTC. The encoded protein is CASSLAMTDAGSESQYF.

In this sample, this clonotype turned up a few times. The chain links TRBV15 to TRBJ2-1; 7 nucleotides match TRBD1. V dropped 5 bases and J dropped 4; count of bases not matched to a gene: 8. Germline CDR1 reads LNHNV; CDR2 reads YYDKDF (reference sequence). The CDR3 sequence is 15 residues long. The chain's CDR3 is CATSGMGQSYNEQFF. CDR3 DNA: TGTGCCACCAGCGGAATGGGACAGTCATACAATGAGCAGTTCTTC. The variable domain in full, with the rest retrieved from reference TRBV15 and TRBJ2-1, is DAMVIQNPRYQVTQFGKPVTLSCSQTLNHNVMYWYQQKSSQAPKLLFHYYDKDFNNEADTPDNFQSRRPNTSFCFLDIRSPGLGDTAMYLCATSGMGQSYNEQFFGPGTRLTVL.

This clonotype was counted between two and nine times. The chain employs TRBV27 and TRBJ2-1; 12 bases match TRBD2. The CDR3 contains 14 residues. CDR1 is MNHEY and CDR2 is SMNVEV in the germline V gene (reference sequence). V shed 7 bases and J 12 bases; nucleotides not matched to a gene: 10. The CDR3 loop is CASTHQTSGSGQFF. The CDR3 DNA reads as TGTGCCAGCACACACCAGACTAGCGGGAGCGGGCAGTTCTTC.

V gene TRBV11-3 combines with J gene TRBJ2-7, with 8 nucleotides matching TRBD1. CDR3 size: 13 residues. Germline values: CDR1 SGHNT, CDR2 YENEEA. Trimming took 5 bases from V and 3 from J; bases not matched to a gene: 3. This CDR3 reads CASSQDRDYEQYF. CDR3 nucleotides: TGTGCCAGCAGCCAGGACAGGGACTACGAGCAGTACTTC. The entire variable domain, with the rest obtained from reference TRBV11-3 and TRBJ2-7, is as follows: EAGVVQSPRYKIIEKKQPVAFWCNPISGHNTLYWYLQNLGQGPELLIRYENEEAVDDSQLPKDRFSAERLKGVDSTLKIQPAELGDSAVYLCASSQDRDYEQYFGPGTRLTVT.

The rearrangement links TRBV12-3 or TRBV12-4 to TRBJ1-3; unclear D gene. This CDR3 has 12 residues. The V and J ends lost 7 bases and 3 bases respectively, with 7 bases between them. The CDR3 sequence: CASTRDGNTIYF. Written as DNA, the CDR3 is TGTGCCAGCACACGCGATGGAAACACCATATATTTT.

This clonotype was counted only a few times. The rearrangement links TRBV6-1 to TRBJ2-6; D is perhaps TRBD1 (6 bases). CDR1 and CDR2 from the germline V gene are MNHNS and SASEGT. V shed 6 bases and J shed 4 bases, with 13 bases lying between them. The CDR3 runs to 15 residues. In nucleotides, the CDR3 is TGTGCCAGCAGCCTCCCCGGGACAGGGGCCAACGTCCTGACTTTC. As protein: CASSLPGTGANVLTF.

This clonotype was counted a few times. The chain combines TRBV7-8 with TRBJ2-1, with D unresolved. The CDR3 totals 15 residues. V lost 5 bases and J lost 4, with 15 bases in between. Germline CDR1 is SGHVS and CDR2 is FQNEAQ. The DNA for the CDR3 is TGTGCCAGCAGCGGGGTCTCGGACCAATACAATGAGCAGTTCTTC. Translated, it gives CASSGVSDQYNEQFF.

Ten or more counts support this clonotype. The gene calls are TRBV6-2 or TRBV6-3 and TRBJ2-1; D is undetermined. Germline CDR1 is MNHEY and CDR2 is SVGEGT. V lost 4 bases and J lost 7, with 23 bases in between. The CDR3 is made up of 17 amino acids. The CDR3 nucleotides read TGTGCCAGCAGTTCCCGTACCTCCCGGGCTAGTCGGAATGAGCAGTTCTTC. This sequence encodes CASSSRTSRASRNEQFF.

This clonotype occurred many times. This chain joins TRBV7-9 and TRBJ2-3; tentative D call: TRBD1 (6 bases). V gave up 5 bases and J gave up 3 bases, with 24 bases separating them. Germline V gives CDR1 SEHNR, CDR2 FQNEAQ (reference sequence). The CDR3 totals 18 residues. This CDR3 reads CASSHEFDYQGNTDTQYF. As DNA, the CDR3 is TGTGCCAGCAGCCACGAATTCGACTATCAGGGGAATACAGATACGCAGTATTTT.

CDR3 sequence reads: CSAYRLGGYTF. The CDR3 DNA reads TGCAGTGCGTACAGACTAGGCGGCTACACCTTC. The V gene is TRBV20-1, the J gene TRBJ1-2, with D unresolved. CDR1 DFQATT and CDR2 SNEGSKA come from the germline V gene (reference sequence). The CDR3 is 11 amino acids. Trimming removed 6 bases from V and 8 bases from J, with 13 bases in between.

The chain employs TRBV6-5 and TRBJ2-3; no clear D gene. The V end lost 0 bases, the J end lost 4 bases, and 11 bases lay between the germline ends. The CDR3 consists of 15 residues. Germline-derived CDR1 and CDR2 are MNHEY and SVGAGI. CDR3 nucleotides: TGTGCCAGCAGTTACTCGATGTCCATACCAGATACGCAGTATTTT. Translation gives CASSYSMSIPDTQYF.

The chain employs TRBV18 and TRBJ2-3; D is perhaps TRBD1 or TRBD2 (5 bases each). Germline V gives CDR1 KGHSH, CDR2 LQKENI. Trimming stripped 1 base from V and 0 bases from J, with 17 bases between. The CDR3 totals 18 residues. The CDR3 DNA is TGTGCCAGCTCACCACTGCCCGGGACCCAGACCAGCACAGATACGCAGTATTTT. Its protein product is CASSPLPGTQTSTDTQYF.

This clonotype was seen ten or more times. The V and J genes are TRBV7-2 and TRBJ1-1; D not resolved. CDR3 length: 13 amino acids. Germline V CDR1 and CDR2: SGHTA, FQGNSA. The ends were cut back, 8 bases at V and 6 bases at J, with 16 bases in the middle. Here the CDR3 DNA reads TGTGCCAGCGCTCTGGCAAATTATGCTGAAGCTTTCTTT. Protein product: CASALANYAEAFF.

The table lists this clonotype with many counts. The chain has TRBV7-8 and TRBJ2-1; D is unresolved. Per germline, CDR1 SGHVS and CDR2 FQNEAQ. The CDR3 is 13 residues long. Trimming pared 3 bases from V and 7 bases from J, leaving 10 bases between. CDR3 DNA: TGTGCCAGCAGCTTGGCGCTAGGGAATGAGCAGTTCTTC. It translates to CASSLALGNEQFF.

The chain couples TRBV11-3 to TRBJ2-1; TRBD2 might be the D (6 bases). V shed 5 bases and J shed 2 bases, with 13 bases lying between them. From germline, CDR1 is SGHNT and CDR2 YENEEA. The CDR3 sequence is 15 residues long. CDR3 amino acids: CASSRTTSTYNEQFF. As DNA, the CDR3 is TGTGCCAGCAGCCGGACTACCAGCACCTACAATGAGCAGTTCTTC.

This CDR3 is CSVYPRSLPLNYGYTF. Here the CDR3 DNA reads TGCAGTGTCTACCCGCGGTCGCTCCCCTTAAACTATGGCTACACCTTC. J is TRBJ1-2 and V is TRBV20-1; D ambiguous. The V end was cut by 7 bases, the J end by 2 bases, with 23 bases between. This CDR3 contains 16 residues. Germline V gives CDR1 DFQATT, CDR2 SNEGSKA (reference sequence).

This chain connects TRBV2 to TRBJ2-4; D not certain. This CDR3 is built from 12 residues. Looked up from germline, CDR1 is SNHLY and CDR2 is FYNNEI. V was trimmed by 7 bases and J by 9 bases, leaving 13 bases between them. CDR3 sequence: CASIGWGPIQYF. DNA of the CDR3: TGTGCCAGCATCGGTTGGGGTCCCATTCAGTACTTC.

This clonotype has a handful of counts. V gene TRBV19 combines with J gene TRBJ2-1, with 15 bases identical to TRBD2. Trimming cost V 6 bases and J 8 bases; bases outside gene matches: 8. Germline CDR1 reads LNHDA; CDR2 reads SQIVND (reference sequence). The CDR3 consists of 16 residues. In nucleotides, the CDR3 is TGTGCCAGTAGGAAACCCGGACTAGCGGGAGGGGATGAGCAGTTCTTC. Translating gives CASRKPGLAGGDEQFF.

CDR3 region: CASSSINYLENAQYF. The DNA of the CDR3 is TGTGCCAGCAGCTCGATCAATTATCTAGAAAATGCGCAGTACTTC. The chain uses TRBV5-8 and TRBJ2-7; no clear D. The CDR3 runs to 15 residues. The germline CDR1 and CDR2 sequences are SGHTS and YDEGEE. V dropped 3 bases and J dropped 9 bases, with 22 bases sitting between them.

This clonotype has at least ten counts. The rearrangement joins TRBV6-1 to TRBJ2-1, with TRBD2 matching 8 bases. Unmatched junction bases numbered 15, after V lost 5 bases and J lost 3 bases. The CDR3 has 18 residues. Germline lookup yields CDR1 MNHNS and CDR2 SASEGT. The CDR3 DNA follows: TGTGCCAGCAGTCGTCGGACAGCCGGGACTAGTAACTACAATGAGCAGTTCTTC. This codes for CASSRRTAGTSNYNEQFF.

The CDR3 sequence: CASSYGGVVTEAFF. The CDR3 DNA follows: TGTGCCAGCAGTTACGGGGGTGTTGTTACTGAAGCTTTCTTT. V usage is TRBV6-5 and J usage is TRBJ1-1; D is perhaps TRBD1 (5 bases). Germline V gene lookup returns CDR1 MNHEY and CDR2 SVGAGI. This CDR3 has 14 residues. V was shortened by 2 bases and J by 5 bases, with 12 bases between the two germline ends.

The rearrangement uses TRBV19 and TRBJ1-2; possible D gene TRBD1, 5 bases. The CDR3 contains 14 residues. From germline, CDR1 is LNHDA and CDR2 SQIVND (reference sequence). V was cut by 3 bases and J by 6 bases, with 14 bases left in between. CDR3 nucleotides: TGTGCCAGTAGTATTGAGGGCAGGGTGGATGGCTACACCTTC. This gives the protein CASSIEGRVDGYTF.

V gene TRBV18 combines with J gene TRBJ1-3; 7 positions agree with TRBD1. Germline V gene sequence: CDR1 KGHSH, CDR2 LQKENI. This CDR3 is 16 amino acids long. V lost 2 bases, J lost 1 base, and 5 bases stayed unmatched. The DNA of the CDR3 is TGTGCCAGCTCACCAAACGACAGGGCTTCTGGAAACACCATATATTTT. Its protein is CASSPNDRASGNTIYF.